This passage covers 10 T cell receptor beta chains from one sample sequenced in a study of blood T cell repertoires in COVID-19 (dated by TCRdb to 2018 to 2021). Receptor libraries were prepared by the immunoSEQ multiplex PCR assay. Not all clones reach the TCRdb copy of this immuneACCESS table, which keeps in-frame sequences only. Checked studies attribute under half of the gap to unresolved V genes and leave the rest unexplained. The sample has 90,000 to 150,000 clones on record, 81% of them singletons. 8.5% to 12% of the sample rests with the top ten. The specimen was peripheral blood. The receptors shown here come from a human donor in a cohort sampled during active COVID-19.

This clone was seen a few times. CDR3 region: CASSWSRYSNQPQHF. The CDR3 nucleotides read TGTGCCAGCAGTTGGAGCAGATATAGCAATCAGCCCCAGCATTTT. V and J are TRBV28 and TRBJ1-5; D remains unclear. CDR1 is MDHEN and CDR2 is SYDVKM in the germline V gene. The CDR3 totals 15 residues. Trimming removed 4 bases from V and 0 bases from J, with 10 bases in between.

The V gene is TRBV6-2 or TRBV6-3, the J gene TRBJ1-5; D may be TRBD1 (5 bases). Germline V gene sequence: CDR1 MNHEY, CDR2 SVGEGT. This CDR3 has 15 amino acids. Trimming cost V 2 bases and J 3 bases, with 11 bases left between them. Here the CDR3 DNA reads TGTGCCAGCAGTTACGGGGGGAGCAACAATCAGCCCCAGCATTTT. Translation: CASSYGGSNNQPQHF.

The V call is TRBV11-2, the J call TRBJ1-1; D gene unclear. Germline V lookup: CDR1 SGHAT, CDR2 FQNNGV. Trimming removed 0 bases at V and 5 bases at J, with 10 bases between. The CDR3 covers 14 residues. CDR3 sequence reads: CASSLDPRRTEAFF. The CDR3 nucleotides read TGTGCCAGCAGCTTAGATCCGAGGAGGACTGAAGCTTTCTTT.

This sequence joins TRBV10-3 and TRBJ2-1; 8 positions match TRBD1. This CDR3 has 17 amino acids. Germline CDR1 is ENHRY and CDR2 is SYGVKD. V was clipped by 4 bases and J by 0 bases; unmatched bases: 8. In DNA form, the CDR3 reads TGTGCCATCAGTGGTCCGGGACAGGTCAGCTCCTACAATGAGCAGTTCTTC. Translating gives CAISGPGQVSSYNEQFF.

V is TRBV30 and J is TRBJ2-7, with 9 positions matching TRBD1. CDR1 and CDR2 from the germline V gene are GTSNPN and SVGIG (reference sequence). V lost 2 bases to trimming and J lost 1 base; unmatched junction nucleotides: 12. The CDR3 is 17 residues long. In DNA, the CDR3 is TGTGCCTGGAGTCCCCCGGGACAGGGAATAAGATCCTACGAGCAGTACTTC. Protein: CAWSPPGQGIRSYEQYF.

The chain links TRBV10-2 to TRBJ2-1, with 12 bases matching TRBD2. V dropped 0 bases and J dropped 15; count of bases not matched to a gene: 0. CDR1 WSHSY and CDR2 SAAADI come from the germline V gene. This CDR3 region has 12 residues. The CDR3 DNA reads TGCGCCAGCAGTGAGTCGACTAGCGGGGGGTTCTTC. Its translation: CASSESTSGGFF.

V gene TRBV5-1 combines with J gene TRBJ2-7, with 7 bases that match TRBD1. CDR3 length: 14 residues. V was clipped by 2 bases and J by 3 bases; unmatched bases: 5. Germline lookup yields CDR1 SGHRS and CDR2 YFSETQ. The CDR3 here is CASSLQGPNYEQYF. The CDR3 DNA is TGCGCCAGCAGCTTACAGGGGCCGAACTACGAGCAGTACTTC.

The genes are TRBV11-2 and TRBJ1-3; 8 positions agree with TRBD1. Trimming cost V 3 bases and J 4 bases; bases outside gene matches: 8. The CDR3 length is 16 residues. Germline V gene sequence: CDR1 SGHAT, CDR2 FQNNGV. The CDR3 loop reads CASSLDRDVSGNTIYF. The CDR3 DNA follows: TGTGCCAGCAGCTTGGACAGGGATGTTTCAGGAAACACCATATATTTT.

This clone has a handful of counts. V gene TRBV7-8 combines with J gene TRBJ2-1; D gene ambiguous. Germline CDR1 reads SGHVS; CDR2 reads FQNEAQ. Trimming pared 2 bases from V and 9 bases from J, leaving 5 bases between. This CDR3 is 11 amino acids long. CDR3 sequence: CASSLIGEQFF. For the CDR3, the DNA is TGTGCCAGCAGCTTAATCGGTGAGCAGTTCTTC.

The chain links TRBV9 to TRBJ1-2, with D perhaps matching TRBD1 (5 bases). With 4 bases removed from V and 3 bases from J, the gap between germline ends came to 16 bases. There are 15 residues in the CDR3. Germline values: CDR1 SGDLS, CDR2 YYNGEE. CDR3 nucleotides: TGTGCCAGCAGCCGGCCGGGCAGGGTCGACTATGGCTACACCTTC. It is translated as CASSRPGRVDYGYTF.